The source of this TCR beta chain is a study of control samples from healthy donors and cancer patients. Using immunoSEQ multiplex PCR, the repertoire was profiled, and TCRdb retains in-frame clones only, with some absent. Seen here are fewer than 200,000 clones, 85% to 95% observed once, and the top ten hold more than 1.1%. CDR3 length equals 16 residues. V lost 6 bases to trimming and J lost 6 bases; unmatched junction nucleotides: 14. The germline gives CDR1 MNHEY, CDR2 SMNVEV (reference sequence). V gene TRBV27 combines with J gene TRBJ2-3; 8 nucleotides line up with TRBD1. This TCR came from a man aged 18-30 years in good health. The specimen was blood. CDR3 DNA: TGTGCCAGCAGCTTCACCAGGGGGCAAGTCAGGGATACGCAGTATTTT. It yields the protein CASSFTRGQVRDTQYF.